This T cell receptor beta chain was recovered during a study of technical replicates of blood from a handful of donors (dated by TCRdb to about 2017). The cysteine opens and the phenylalanine closes a CDR3 of 14 amino acids. Here the CDR3 DNA is all that survives: 42 bases in frame from base 1. Here V drops 6 bases and J drops 1 base, and the junction holds 2 bases not matched to any gene. According to the germline V gene (reference sequence), CDR1 reads WNHNN and CDR2 reads SYGVQD. The library was obtained by the immunoSEQ multiplex PCR assay. TCRdb retrieved this table from immuneACCESS and kept in-frame rearrangements only. Not all clones are present; in checked studies, unresolved V genes account for under half, and no reason is known for the remainder. The sample data list tens of thousands of clones, and roughly 92% of these were observed just once. Approximately 0.22% of the sample is held by the ten biggest clonotypes.

In the case of this clone: It lacks a known antigen. Per-nucleotide qualities are absent, and no much larger clonotype sits a single base away.

The sequence came from a human donor in good health. This sequence uses TRBV10-1 and TRBJ2-2; 7 middle bases align to TRBD1. The sample taken for sequencing was T cells isolated from PBMCs. The CDR3 loop reads CASRAGGNTGELFF. The nucleotide sequence reads TGCGCCAGCAGGGCAGGGGGGAACACCGGGGAGCTGTTTTTT.